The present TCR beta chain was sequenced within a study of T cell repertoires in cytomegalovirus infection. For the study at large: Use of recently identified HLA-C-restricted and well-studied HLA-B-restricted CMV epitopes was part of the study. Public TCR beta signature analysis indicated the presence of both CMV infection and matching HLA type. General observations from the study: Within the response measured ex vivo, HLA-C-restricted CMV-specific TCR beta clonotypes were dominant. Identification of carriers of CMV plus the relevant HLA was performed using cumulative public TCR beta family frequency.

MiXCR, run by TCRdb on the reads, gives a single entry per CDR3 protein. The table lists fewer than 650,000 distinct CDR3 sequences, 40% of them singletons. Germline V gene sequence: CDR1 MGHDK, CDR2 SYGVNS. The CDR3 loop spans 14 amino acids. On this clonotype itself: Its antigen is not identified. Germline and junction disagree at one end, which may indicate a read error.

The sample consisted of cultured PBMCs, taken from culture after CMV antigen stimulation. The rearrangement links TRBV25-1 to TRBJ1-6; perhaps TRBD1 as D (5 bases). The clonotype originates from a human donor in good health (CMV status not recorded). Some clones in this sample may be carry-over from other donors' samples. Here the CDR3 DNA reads TGCATCGGAGGCAACAGGTTACGGGATTCACCCCTCCACTTT. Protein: CIGGNRLRDSPLHF. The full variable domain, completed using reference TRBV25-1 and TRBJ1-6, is EADIYQTPRYLVIGTGKKITLECSQTMGHDKMYWYQQDPGMELHLIHYSYGVNSTEKGDLSSESTVSRIRTEHFPLTLESARPSHTSQYLCIGGNRLRDSPLHFGNGTRLTVT.